This entry is about one T cell receptor (beta chain). Its specificity is not known. The PCR made use of 60 Vbeta and 13 Jbeta primers. Under the authors' procedure: About 10 million of some 80 million unique TCR beta chains were shared, per a later count. Libraries were prepared by immunoSEQ multiplex PCR; TCRdb keeps only in-frame clonotypes and omits some of them. From that table come the V and J calls and clone size; the DNA was used to work out D and trimming. Altogether around 140,000 clones are present, approximately 78% being singletons, with the ten largest covering approximately 8.1%. These data belong to a study of cytomegalovirus exposure and HLA in healthy donors. Study-level information: An analysis done earlier identified about 120 million unique TCR beta sequences from 150 million to 200 million T cells.

Study-wide results and caveats: Researchers reported from a later analysis that most CMV-associated TCR beta chains appeared HLA-restricted.

The sample was PBMCs. The TCR originated in a woman between 45 and 60 years old in good health and CMV-seropositive.

Written as DNA, the CDR3 is TGTGCCAGCAGGATGGACAGGGGCTACTCTAATGAAAAACTGTTTTTT. Protein product: CASRMDRGYSNEKLFF. The rearrangement joins TRBV7-8 to TRBJ1-4; 9 bases align to TRBD1. Trimming cost V 6 bases and J 3 bases; bases outside gene matches: 8. Germline V gene sequence: CDR1 SGHVS, CDR2 FQNEAQ. The CDR3 spans 16 residues.